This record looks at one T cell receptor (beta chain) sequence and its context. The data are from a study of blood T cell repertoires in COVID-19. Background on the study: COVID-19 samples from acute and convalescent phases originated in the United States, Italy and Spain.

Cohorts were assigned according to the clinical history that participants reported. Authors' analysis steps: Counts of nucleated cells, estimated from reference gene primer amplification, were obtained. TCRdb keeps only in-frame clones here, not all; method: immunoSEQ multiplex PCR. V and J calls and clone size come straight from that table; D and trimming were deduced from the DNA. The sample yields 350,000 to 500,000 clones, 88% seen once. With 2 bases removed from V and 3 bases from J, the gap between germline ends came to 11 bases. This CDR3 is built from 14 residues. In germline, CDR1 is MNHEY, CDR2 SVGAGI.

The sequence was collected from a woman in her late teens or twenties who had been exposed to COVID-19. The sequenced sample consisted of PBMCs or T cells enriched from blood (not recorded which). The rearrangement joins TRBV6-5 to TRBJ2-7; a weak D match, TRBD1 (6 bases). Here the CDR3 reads CASSYKGENYEQYF. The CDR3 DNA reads TGTGCCAGCAGTTACAAGGGGGAGAACTACGAGCAGTACTTC.